Each of the 6 T cell receptor beta chains below was sequenced from the same sample in a study of T cell responses to AZD1222 COVID-19 vaccine. Generated by immunoSEQ multiplex PCR, the TCRdb table keeps only in-frame clones and is missing some. The sample consists of roughly 90,000 clones, over 85% of them appearing once. Specimen: peripheral blood, collected 28 days after the second AZD1222 dose. Receptors originate from an adult who received the AZD1222 COVID-19 vaccine.

The rearrangement links TRBV28 to TRBJ1-5; 7 bases line up with TRBD1. The length of the CDR3 is 16 residues. Germline V gene sequence: CDR1 MDHEN, CDR2 SYDVKM. V lost 7 bases and J lost 3; bases outside the gene matches: 12. For the CDR3, the DNA is TGTGCCAGCAATGACGCGGACAGGTTGATCAATCAGCCCCAGCATTTT. Amino acids: CASNDADRLINQPQHF. The full variable domain, rest sourced from reference TRBV28 and TRBJ1-5, is DVKVTQSSRYLVKRTGEKVFLECVQDMDHENMFWYRQDPGLGLRLIYFSYDVKMKEKGDIPEGYSVSREKKERFSLILESASTNQTSMYLCASNDADRLINQPQHFGDGTRLSIL.

The rearrangement joins TRBV6-1 to TRBJ2-3; D is unclear. Germline V gives CDR1 MNHNS, CDR2 SASEGT. This CDR3 has 13 residues. With 3 bases removed from V and 0 bases from J, the gap between germline ends came to 4 bases. The chain's CDR3 is CASSDPSTDTQYF. The CDR3 DNA sequence: TGTGCCAGCAGTGATCCCAGCACAGATACGCAGTATTTT.

V gene TRBV20-1 combines with J gene TRBJ2-1; maybe TRBD1 (5 bases). This CDR3 is built from 12 residues. Deletions cut 3 bases from V and 6 bases from J, with 9 bases between. Germline CDR1 is DFQATT and CDR2 is SNEGSKA (reference sequence). The CDR3, as DNA: TGCAGTGCTAGTTTAGGGGTCAATGAGCAGTTCTTC. Protein sequence: CSASLGVNEQFF.

The chain recombines TRBV11-2 with TRBJ2-2, with TRBD2 identical over 7 bases. The J segment lost 2 bases and the V segment lost 7 bases, leaving 4 bases of the junction unmatched. There are 14 residues in the CDR3. Germline values: CDR1 SGHAT, CDR2 FQNNGV. The CDR3 spells CASTSSGNTGELFF. CDR3 DNA: TGTGCCAGCACATCTAGCGGAAACACCGGGGAGCTGTTTTTT. The full variable domain, its missing parts supplied by reference TRBV11-2 and TRBJ2-2, is EAGVAQSPRYKIIEKRQSVAFWCNPISGHATLYWYQQILGQGPKLLIQFQNNGVVDDSQLPKDRFSAERLKGVDSTLKIQPAKLEDSAVYLCASTSSGNTGELFFGEGSRLTVL.

The chain combines TRBV6-2 or TRBV6-3 with TRBJ2-7; D is unclear. Germline CDR1 is MNHEY and CDR2 is SVGEGT. Trimming pared 0 bases from V and 2 bases from J, leaving 14 bases between. The length of the CDR3 is 16 residues. The CDR3 nucleotides are TGTGCCAGCAGTTACTCCCCAGGTAACCCTACCTACGAGCAGTACGTC. It yields the protein CASSYSPGNPTYEQYV.

The genes are TRBV4-1 and TRBJ2-3; D is unresolved. V shed 0 bases and J shed 3 bases, with 7 bases lying between them. Germline V lookup: CDR1 MGHRA, CDR2 YSYEKL. The CDR3 loop spans 14 amino acids. CDR3 sequence (DNA): TGCGCCAGCAGCCAAGATATGGCGACAGATACGCAGTATTTT. Protein product: CASSQDMATDTQYF.